Listed below are T cell receptor beta chains from one sample, sequenced in a study of T cell responses to AZD1222 COVID-19 vaccine. Measured with immunoSEQ multiplex PCR; TCRdb has only the in-frame clones, and not every one. The data hold 140,000 or so clones, with approximately 86% observed a single time. The sample consisted of peripheral blood, taken 28 days after the second AZD1222 dose. These receptors originate from an adult who received the AZD1222 COVID-19 vaccine. Both conserved end residues are part of each CDR3. A D gene is named only where the DNA matches it firmly. Expanded clones are given a class, and other clones once, few, many or no size at all.

J	D	V	size	CDR3	DNA
TRBJ2-2	TRBD2	TRBV10-2	.	CASTRREGRPTGELFF	TGCGCCAGCACGAGGCGGGAGGGCCGTCCCACCGGGGAGCTGTTTTTT
TRBJ2-5	TRBD2	TRBV3-1/TRBV3-2	.	CASSQVGRGETQYF	TGTGCCAGCAGCCAAGTTGGGCGGGGGGAGACCCAGTACTTC
TRBJ1-2	.	TRBV9	.	CASSVEGSGGYTF	TGTGCCAGCAGCGTAGAGGGCAGTGGGGGCTACACCTTC
TRBJ1-5	.	TRBV20-1	once	CSAPRDGPQHF	TGCAGTGCCCCGCGGGACGGGCCCCAGCATTTT
TRBJ2-1	.	TRBV12-3/TRBV12-4	.	CASRRIADPPRFF	TGTGCCAGCAGACGAATAGCGGACCCACCCCGGTTCTTC
TRBJ1-3	.	TRBV7-8	.	CASSISHGTGNTIYF	TGTGCCAGCAGCATATCCCACGGGACAGGAAACACCATATATTTT
TRBJ2-3	TRBD2	TRBV19	.	CASSISAGGPGDTQYF	TGTGCCAGTAGTATCTCAGCGGGGGGGCCAGGAGATACGCAGTATTTT
TRBJ1-5	.	TRBV7-2	.	CASSLEYQGLSQPQHF	TGTGCCAGCAGCTTAGAGTACCAGGGCTTGAGTCAGCCCCAGCATTTT
TRBJ2-2	.	TRBV24-1	.	CATSDLRGASTGELFF	TGTGCCACCAGTGATTTACGGGGCGCGAGCACCGGGGAGCTGTTTTTT
TRBJ2-5	TRBD1	TRBV2	.	CASSEWDRQETQYF	TGTGCCAGCAGTGAATGGGACAGACAAGAGACCCAGTACTTC
TRBJ2-1	.	TRBV29-1	few	CSVAPTDYNEQFF	TGCAGCGTTGCACCGACGGACTACAATGAGCAGTTCTTC
TRBJ2-2	TRBD1	TRBV5-1	.	CASSPPGTGDTGELFF	TGCGCCAGCAGCCCTCCGGGGACAGGGGACACCGGGGAGCTGTTTTTT
TRBJ1-2	.	TRBV25-1	.	CASSDQRYGYTF	TGTGCCAGCAGTGACCAGAGGTATGGCTACACCTTC
TRBJ2-7	TRBD1	TRBV30	.	CAWSHPDRDYEQYF	TGTGCCTGGAGTCACCCGGACAGGGATTACGAGCAGTACTTC
TRBJ2-5	TRBD2	TRBV11-2	few	CASSLEGYSAGGRETQYF	TGTGCCAGCAGCTTAGAAGGATATTCGGCGGGAGGCCGCGAGACCCAGTACTTC
TRBJ1-2	.	TRBV27	.	CASSRYRVELEGYTF	TGTGCCAGCAGTCGTTACAGGGTGGAGTTAGAAGGATACACCTTC
TRBJ2-1	TRBD2	TRBV30	.	CACLEASGPIATYNEQFF	TGTGCCTGCCTTGAGGCTAGCGGACCGATAGCAACCTACAATGAGCAGTTCTTC
TRBJ2-1	TRBD2	TRBV10-3	.	CANGGLAGSYNEQFF	TGTGCCAACGGTGGGCTAGCGGGCTCGTACAATGAGCAGTTCTTC
TRBJ2-7	.	TRBV7-8	once	CASSSGLPPYEQYF	TGTGCCAGCAGCTCAGGGCTTCCTCCCTACGAGCAGTACTTC
TRBJ1-2	.	TRBV18	.	CASSPPSDSYGYTF	TGTGCCAGCTCACCACCGTCGGACAGCTATGGCTACACCTTC
TRBJ1-2	.	TRBV10-3	.	CAISPQGIYYGYTF	TGTGCCATCAGTCCACAGGGTATATACTATGGCTACACCTTC
TRBJ2-7	.	TRBV19	.	CATQRGSGAYEQYF	TGTGCCACCCAAAGGGGGTCCGGGGCCTACGAGCAGTACTTC
TRBJ2-4	TRBD2	TRBV10-3	.	CAISESRRELQYF	TGTGCCATCAGTGAGTCGAGGCGGGAGCTTCAGTACTTC